A single sample is the source of the 30 T cell receptor beta chains below, sequenced in a study of cytomegalovirus exposure and HLA in healthy donors. The PCR made use of 60 Vbeta and 13 Jbeta primers. The protocol was immunoSEQ multiplex PCR, while the TCRdb copy is restricted to in-frame clones and leaves out a portion. Of approximately 160,000 clones listed, approximately 84% were seen once; the top ten hold 1.3%. Sequencing was carried out using PBMCs. Source of these receptors: a man in his forties or fifties in good health and CMV-seropositive.

In the case of this clone: A read error may account for a junction end that differs from germline. The chain recombines TRBV28 with TRBJ1-3, with D uncertain. CDR1 is MDHEN and CDR2 is SYDVKM in the germline V gene. The CDR3 has 12 residues. The CDR3 here is CASIDSGDTIYF. In nucleotides, the CDR3 is TGTGCCAGCATAGACTCTGGAGACACCATATATTTT. The full variable domain, with the rest looked up from reference TRBV28 and TRBJ1-3, is DVKVTQSSRYLVKRTGEKVFLECVQDMDHENMFWYRQDPGLGLRLIYFSYDVKMKEKGDIPEGYSVSREKKERFSLILESASTNQTSMYLCASIDSGDTIYFGEGSWLTVV.

This rearrangement joins TRBV2 to TRBJ2-5; possibly TRBD2 for D (5 bases). Trimming removed 4 bases from V and 2 bases from J, with 11 bases in between. The germline V gene has CDR1 SNHLY and CDR2 FYNNEI. This CDR3 has 14 amino acids. Here the CDR3 reads CASSGSSAQETQYF. In nucleotides, the CDR3 is TGTGCCAGCAGTGGTAGTAGCGCTCAAGAGACCCAGTACTTC.

The genes are TRBV5-1 and TRBJ1-2, with D perhaps matching TRBD1 (6 bases). Trimming took off 5 bases at V and 8 bases at J, with 16 bases between the two ends. The CDR3 spans 13 residues. Germline CDR1 reads SGHRS; CDR2 reads YFSETQ. Written as DNA, the CDR3 is TGCGCCAGCAGTAAGACCACAGGGACCGGCTACACCTTC. This translates into CASSKTTGTGYTF.

The rearrangement uses TRBV10-2 and TRBJ2-7, with 9 bases fitting TRBD2. CDR1 is WSHSY and CDR2 is SAAADI in the germline V gene. The CDR3 is 14 amino acids. V shed 1 base and J 6 bases; nucleotides not matched to a gene: 4. CDR3 DNA sequence: TGCGCCAGCAGTGAGTTCAGGCGGGGGGGCGAGCAGTACTTC. This codes for CASSEFRRGGEQYF.

The chain has TRBV7-8 and TRBJ1-2, with D perhaps TRBD1 (6 bases). This CDR3 region has 15 residues. Germline CDR1 reads SGHVS; CDR2 reads FQNEAQ. Trimming left V 3 bases short and J 1 base short, with 12 bases between. The CDR3: CASSLNRVRNYGYTF. The CDR3 region has the DNA TGTGCCAGCAGCTTGAACAGGGTGCGTAACTATGGCTACACCTTC.

This chain connects TRBV5-1 to TRBJ2-2, with D possibly being TRBD2 (7 bases). Germline V lookup: CDR1 SGHRS, CDR2 YFSETQ. Trimming left V 0 bases short and J 1 base short, with 13 bases between. This CDR3 is built from 17 residues. CDR3 sequence: CASSLGGGAWNTGELFF. The CDR3 DNA sequence: TGCGCCAGCAGCTTGGGGGGGGGCGCGTGGAACACCGGGGAGCTGTTTTTT.

The chain uses TRBV18 and TRBJ2-1; perhaps TRBD2 as D (6 bases). V was pared by 0 bases and J by 3 bases, with 15 bases between. From germline, CDR1 is KGHSH and CDR2 LQKENI. The CDR3 has 17 residues. The CDR3 region has the DNA TGTGCCAGCTCACCACCGCAGGGCGGGACCCGCTACAATGAGCAGTTCTTC. Translation: CASSPPQGGTRYNEQFF.

The chain combines TRBV4-3 with TRBJ2-1; possible D gene TRBD1, 6 bases. Germline CDR1 is LGHNA and CDR2 is YSLEER. The CDR3 has 16 residues. Trimming took 4 bases from V and 2 from J, leaving 15 bases between them. CDR3 in DNA: TGCGCCAGCAGCCGACAGGCGGGCCGAACCTACAATGAGCAGTTCTTC. It is translated as CASSRQAGRTYNEQFF.

The chain carries TRBV28 and TRBJ1-5, with 8 positions matching TRBD1. Germline V gene sequence: CDR1 MDHEN, CDR2 SYDVKM. This CDR3 is 14 amino acids long. V lost 3 bases to trimming and J lost 7 bases; unmatched junction nucleotides: 5. The CDR3 bases are TGTGCCAGCAGTTTGTATGGGACAGGACAGCCCCAGCATTTT. The encoded protein is CASSLYGTGQPQHF.

The chain has TRBV20-1 and TRBJ2-3; TRBD2 aligns across 9 bases. CDR1 DFQATT and CDR2 SNEGSKA come from the germline V gene (reference sequence). The CDR3 is 11 residues long. The CDR3 DNA follows: TGCGGCGGGAGGGCCGAGGTTACGCAGTATTTT. Its protein product is CGGRAEVTQYF.

This clone was counted a single time. The chain has TRBV10-3 and TRBJ2-4, with 7 positions matching TRBD1. The CDR3 has 16 residues. Germline CDR1 ENHRY, CDR2 SYGVKD. Trimming cost V 0 bases and J 6 bases; bases outside gene matches: 8. CDR3 bases: TGTGCCATCAGTGAGTCCTATCCTGGGGACAGAAACATTCAGTACTTC. It codes for CAISESYPGDRNIQYF.

The gene calls are TRBV5-3 and TRBJ2-1; possible D gene TRBD2, 6 bases. Being an ORF, TRBV5-3 has a function that is uncertain. CDR3 size: 14 residues. The V and J ends lost 1 base and 3 bases respectively, with 8 bases between them. DNA of the CDR3: TGTGCCAGAAGCTTGTTGCGGGACTACAATGAGCAGTTCTTC. Translated: CARSLLRDYNEQFF.

The chain combines TRBV7-9 with TRBJ1-6, with 7 nucleotides matching TRBD1. V was clipped by 6 bases and J by 7 bases; unmatched bases: 6. From germline, CDR1 is SEHNR and CDR2 FQNEAQ (reference sequence). The CDR3 is made up of 14 amino acids. The CDR3 DNA sequence: TGTGCCAGCAGTCTTGACAGGGACAATTCACCCCTCCACTTT. Translated, it gives CASSLDRDNSPLHF.

This rearrangement joins TRBV7-9 to TRBJ1-2; 12 nucleotides align to TRBD1. Trimming at V came to 4 bases and at J to 7 bases, leaving 4 bases not matched to a gene. Germline CDR1 SEHNR, CDR2 FQNEAQ (reference sequence). This CDR3 contains 14 residues. For the CDR3, the DNA is TGTGCCAGCAGCTCCCCGGGACAGGGGGCTGGCTACACCTTC. This sequence encodes CASSSPGQGAGYTF.

The J gene is TRBJ2-1, the V gene TRBV5-1; 9 nucleotides agree with TRBD2. The V gene's germline CDR1 is SGHRS and CDR2 YFSETQ. Trimming cost V 4 bases and J 5 bases; bases outside gene matches: 7. This CDR3 comprises 15 residues. The CDR3 sequence is CASSPLAGPNNEQFF. For the CDR3, the DNA is TGCGCCAGCAGCCCTCTAGCGGGGCCCAACAATGAGCAGTTCTTC.

The V call is TRBV4-3, the J call TRBJ2-1; 7 bases match TRBD1. The germline V gene has CDR1 LGHNA and CDR2 YSLEER. V shed 4 bases and J 7 bases; nucleotides not matched to a gene: 10. The CDR3 consists of 15 residues. CDR3 nucleotides: TGCGCCAGCAGCCTAAGGATGGGACAGCGGAATGAGCAGTTCTTC. This encodes CASSLRMGQRNEQFF.

This chain uses TRBV7-2 with TRBJ2-3; TRBD2 matches 10 bases. The CDR3 is 15 amino acids. V lost 4 bases to trimming and J lost 5 bases; unmatched junction nucleotides: 6. Germline CDR1 SGHTA, CDR2 FQGNSA. The CDR3 DNA sequence: TGTGCCAGCAGCTCCATGGGACTAGCGAGAGATACGCAGTATTTT. Translation: CASSSMGLARDTQYF. Using reference TRBV7-2 and TRBJ2-3 for the parts outside the CDR3, the full variable domain is GAGVSQSPSNKVTEKGKDVELRCDPISGHTALYWYRQSLGQGLEFLIYFQGNSAPDKSGLPSDRFSAERTGGSVSTLTIQRTQQEDSAVYLCASSSMGLARDTQYFGPGTRLTVL.

This clone appeared a single time. This chain joins TRBV29-1 and TRBJ1-2, with D unclear. V was cut by 5 bases and J by 0 bases, with 4 bases left in between. CDR1 and CDR2 (germline): SQVTM, ANQGSEA. CDR3 size: 11 residues. CDR3 nucleotide sequence: TGCAGCGTTCCTTCTAACTATGGCTACACCTTC. Protein product: CSVPSNYGYTF.

The chain employs TRBV5-1 and TRBJ1-4; the D gene is possibly TRBD1 (6 bases). The CDR3 consists of 14 residues. Trimming left V 3 bases short and J 4 bases short, with 10 bases between. Germline loops: CDR1 SGHRS, CDR2 YFSETQ. The CDR3 region has the DNA TGCGCCAGCAGCTCGCAGGGGCTTAATGAAAAACTGTTTTTT. Amino acids: CASSSQGLNEKLFF. Using reference TRBV5-1 and TRBJ1-4 for the parts outside the CDR3, the full variable domain is KAGVTQTPRYLIKTRGQQVTLSCSPISGHRSVSWYQQTPGQGLQFLFEYFSETQRNKGNFPGRFSGRQFSNSRSEMNVSTLELGDSALYLCASSSQGLNEKLFFGSGTQLSVL.

The chain combines TRBV6-1 with TRBJ2-7; perhaps TRBD2 as D (5 bases). CDR1 and CDR2 (germline): MNHNS, SASEGT. Trimming left V 7 bases short and J 4 bases short, with 17 bases between. This CDR3 contains 14 residues. The CDR3 loop is CASTIRQGLYEQYF. The CDR3 nucleotides are TGTGCCAGCACCATCAGACAAGGACTGTACGAGCAGTACTTC.

This chain links TRBV18 with TRBJ1-4, with 10 bases aligning to TRBD1. Germline loops: CDR1 KGHSH, CDR2 LQKENI. Trimming removed 4 bases from V and 0 bases from J; junction bases left unmatched: 2. This CDR3 spans 16 amino acids. DNA of the CDR3: TGTGCCAGCTCACGAGGGACAGGGGCAACTAATGAAAAACTGTTTTTT. Its protein is CASSRGTGATNEKLFF.

CDR3 sequence: CASSIPEGGSYNEQFF. For the CDR3, the DNA is TGCGCCAGCAGCATACCAGAAGGCGGATCCTACAATGAGCAGTTCTTC. The V and J genes are TRBV5-1 and TRBJ2-1, with D hard to call. Trimming took 4 bases from V and 1 from J, leaving 15 bases between them. The CDR3 sequence is 16 residues long. Per germline, CDR1 SGHRS and CDR2 YFSETQ.

The chain couples TRBV5-1 to TRBJ2-3; 8 nucleotides align to TRBD1. This CDR3 contains 16 residues. V lost 3 bases, J lost 4 bases, and 10 bases stayed unmatched. Germline CDR1 SGHRS, CDR2 YFSETQ. CDR3 DNA sequence: TGCGCCAGCAGCTCCCTGGGCAGGGGGCAACCAGATACGCAGTATTTT. This sequence encodes CASSSLGRGQPDTQYF.

The chain carries TRBV5-1 and TRBJ2-1; 9 nucleotides align to TRBD1. The germline V gene encodes CDR1 SGHRS and CDR2 YFSETQ. The CDR3 is 15 residues long. V was clipped by 7 bases and J by 4 bases; unmatched bases: 9. This CDR3 is CASGGTGGAYNEQFF. In DNA, the CDR3 is TGCGCCAGCGGGGGAACAGGGGGCGCTTACAATGAGCAGTTCTTC.

The J gene is TRBJ2-7, the V gene TRBV5-1; TRBD2 aligns across 10 bases. Germline V CDR1 and CDR2: SGHRS, YFSETQ. The V segment lost 4 bases and the J segment 1 base; nucleotides outside the gene matches: 8. This CDR3 spans 16 amino acids. The DNA of the CDR3 is TGCGCCAGCAGCGCCCTTAGCGGGAGGTCTTCCTACGAGCAGTACTTC. The encoded protein is CASSALSGRSSYEQYF.

The chain combines TRBV2 with TRBJ1-2; TRBD1 matches at 11 bases. The length of the CDR3 is 15 residues. Per germline, CDR1 SNHLY and CDR2 FYNNEI. Trimming at V came to 7 bases and at J to 7 bases, leaving 11 bases not matched to a gene. CDR3 sequence (DNA): TGTGCCAGCACCGCAGGCCGGGGACAGGGGGTTGGCTACACCTTC. This gives the protein CASTAGRGQGVGYTF.

The chain is built from TRBV6-5 and TRBJ1-1; D is perhaps TRBD1 (6 bases). Germline CDR1 MNHEY, CDR2 SVGAGI. Trimming cost V 6 bases and J 0 bases, with 8 bases left between them. This CDR3 has 13 amino acids. The CDR3 bases are TGTGCCAGCAGGCGACAGGTGAACACTGAAGCTTTCTTT. The encoded protein is CASRRQVNTEAFF.

The chain links TRBV5-1 to TRBJ2-4; 10 nucleotides match TRBD1. Germline CDR1 SGHRS, CDR2 YFSETQ. After removal of 1 base from V and 8 bases from J, the junction contained 3 bases not matched to a gene. CDR3 length: 14 residues. CDR3 protein: CASSLLGQGDIQYF. The CDR3 coding sequence is TGCGCCAGCAGCTTGCTCGGACAGGGGGACATTCAGTACTTC.

This chain connects TRBV7-9 to TRBJ2-5; 14 bases agree with TRBD2. CDR1 SEHNR and CDR2 FQNEAQ come from the germline V gene (reference sequence). CDR3 length: 18 amino acids. The V gene end was trimmed by 5 bases and the J gene end by 4 bases; junction bases not matched to a gene: 12. The CDR3 DNA sequence: TGTGCCAGCAGCCGAAGGACTAGCGGGGGGACCGTAGGAGAGACCCAGTACTTC. Its translation is CASSRRTSGGTVGETQYF. The full variable domain, completed using reference TRBV7-9 and TRBJ2-5, is DTGVSQNPRHKITKRGQNVTFRCDPISEHNRLYWYRQTLGQGPEFLTYFQNEAQLEKSRLLSDRFSAERPKGSFSTLEIQRTEQGDSAMYLCASSRRTSGGTVGETQYFGPGTRLLVL.

The rearrangement joins TRBV20-1 to TRBJ2-7; D possibly corresponds to TRBD1 (5 bases). Germline assignment: CDR1 DFQATT and CDR2 SNEGSKA (reference sequence). CDR3 length: 11 residues. The germline V and J ends were trimmed by 6 bases and 6 bases, with 12 bases remaining between them. The CDR3 region is CSATTGSEQYF. The CDR3 nucleotides read TGCAGTGCAACTACAGGTTCCGAGCAGTACTTC.